A single T cell receptor (beta chain) is shown here with its context. Antigen specificity is unknown. This sample is part of a study of T cell responses to AZD1222 COVID-19 vaccine. This CDR3 has 13 amino acids. V shed 5 bases and J 4 bases; nucleotides not matched to a gene: 3. Whole-study findings and limits: Repertoires in all cases were sampled only once the peak T cell response had passed. Within unmutated variant regions lay the reported targets of nearly half of spike-specific TCRs.

Some clones are missing from TCRdb's copy, which holds only in-frame ones; the method was immunoSEQ multiplex PCR. The sample consists of around 130,000 clones, roughly 87% of them appearing once. The sample here was peripheral blood, taken on day 0 of AZD1222 vaccination. V gene TRBV12-3 or TRBV12-4 combines with J gene TRBJ1-2, with 8 nucleotides matching TRBD1. The sequence was collected from an adult in good health. The CDR3 region has the DNA TGTGCCAGCAGTCTGACAGGGGTCTATGGCTACACCTTC. Protein product: CASSLTGVYGYTF.